The entry below gives a single TCR beta chain sequence along with its context. The CDR3 runs to 13 residues. Germline CDR1 and CDR2: SNHLY and FYNNEI. Deletions cut 5 bases from V and 3 bases from J, with 10 bases between. Original processing methods: Amplification of reference gene primers provided the estimated nucleated cell counts. The method was immunoSEQ multiplex PCR; TCRdb's version includes in-frame clones alone and lacks a portion of them. V and J calls and clone size are given by that table; D and trimming were obtained from the DNA. The profile shows more than 300,000 clones, roughly nine tenths of them singletons. The sample comes from a study of blood T cell repertoires in COVID-19. For the study at large: Collection of acute and convalescent COVID-19 samples took place in the United States, Italy and Spain. From T cells, B-cell-depleted T cells, or PBMCs came the material, which was cDNA or gDNA.

The TCR originated in a man aged 18 to 29 who had recovered from COVID-19. The chain carries TRBV2 and TRBJ1-1; the D is unclear. What was sequenced was peripheral blood. CDR3 sequence: CASSTESYTEAFF. The CDR3 DNA reads as TGTGCCAGCAGTACAGAGTCCTACACTGAAGCTTTCTTT.